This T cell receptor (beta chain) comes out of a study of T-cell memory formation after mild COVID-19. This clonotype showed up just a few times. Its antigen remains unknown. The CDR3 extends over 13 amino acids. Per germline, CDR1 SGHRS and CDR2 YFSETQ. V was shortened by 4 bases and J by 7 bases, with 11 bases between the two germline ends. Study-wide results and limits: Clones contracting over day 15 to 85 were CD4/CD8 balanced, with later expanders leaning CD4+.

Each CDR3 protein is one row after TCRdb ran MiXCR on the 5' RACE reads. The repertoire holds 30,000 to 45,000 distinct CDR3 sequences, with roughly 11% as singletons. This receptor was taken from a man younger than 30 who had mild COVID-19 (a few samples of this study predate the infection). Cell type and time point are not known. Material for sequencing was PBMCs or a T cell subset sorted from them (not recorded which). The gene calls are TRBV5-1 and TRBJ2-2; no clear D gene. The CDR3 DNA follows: TGCGCCAGCAGCACCGCCAGAAGCGGGGAGCTGTTTTTT. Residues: CASSTARSGELFF.